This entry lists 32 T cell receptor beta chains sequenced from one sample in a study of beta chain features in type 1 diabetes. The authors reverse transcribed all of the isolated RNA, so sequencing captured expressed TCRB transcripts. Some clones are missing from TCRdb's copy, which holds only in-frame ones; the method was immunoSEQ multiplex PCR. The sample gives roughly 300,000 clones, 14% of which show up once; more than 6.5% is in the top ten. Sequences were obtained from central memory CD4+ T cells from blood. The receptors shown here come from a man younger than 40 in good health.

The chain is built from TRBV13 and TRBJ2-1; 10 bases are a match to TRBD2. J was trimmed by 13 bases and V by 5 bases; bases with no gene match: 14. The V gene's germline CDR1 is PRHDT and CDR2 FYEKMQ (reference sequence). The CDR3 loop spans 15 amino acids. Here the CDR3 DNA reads TGTGCCAGCAGCCCCTGGGGAAGCGGGAGGGCCAATCAGTTCTTC. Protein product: CASSPWGSGRANQFF. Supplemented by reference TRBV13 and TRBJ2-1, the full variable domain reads AAGVIQSPRHLIKEKRETATLKCYPIPRHDTVYWYQQGPGQDPQFLISFYEKMQSDKGSIPDRFSAQQFSDYHSELNMSSLELGDSALYFCASSPWGSGRANQFFGPGTRLTVL.

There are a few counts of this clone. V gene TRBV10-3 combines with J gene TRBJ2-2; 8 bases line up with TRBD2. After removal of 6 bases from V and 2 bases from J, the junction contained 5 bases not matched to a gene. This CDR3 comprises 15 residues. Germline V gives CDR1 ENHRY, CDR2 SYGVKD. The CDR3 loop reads CAISNSGVNTGELFF. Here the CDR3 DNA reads TGTGCCATCAGCAATAGCGGGGTAAACACCGGGGAGCTGTTTTTT.

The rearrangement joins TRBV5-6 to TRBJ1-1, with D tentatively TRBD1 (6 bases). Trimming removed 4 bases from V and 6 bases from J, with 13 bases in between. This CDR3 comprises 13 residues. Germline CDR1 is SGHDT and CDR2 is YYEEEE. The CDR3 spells CASSPQGTPEAFF. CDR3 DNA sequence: TGTGCCAGCAGCCCCCAGGGGACCCCTGAAGCTTTCTTT. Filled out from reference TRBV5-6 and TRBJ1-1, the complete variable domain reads DAGVTQSPTHLIKTRGQQVTLRCSPKSGHDTVSWYQQALGQGPQFIFQYYEEEERQRGNFPDRFSGHQFPNYSSELNVNALLLGDSALYLCASSPQGTPEAFFGQGTRLTVV.

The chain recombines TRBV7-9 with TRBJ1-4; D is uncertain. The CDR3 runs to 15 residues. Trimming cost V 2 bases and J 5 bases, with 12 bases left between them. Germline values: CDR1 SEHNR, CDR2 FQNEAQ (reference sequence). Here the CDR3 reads CASSLRFRGNEKLFF. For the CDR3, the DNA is TGTGCCAGCAGCTTAAGGTTTCGGGGAAATGAAAAACTGTTTTTT.

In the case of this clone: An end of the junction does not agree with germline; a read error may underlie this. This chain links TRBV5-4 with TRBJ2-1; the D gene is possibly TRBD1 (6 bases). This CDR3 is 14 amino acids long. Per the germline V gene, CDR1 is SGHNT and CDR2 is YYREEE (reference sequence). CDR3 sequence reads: CASSMEQGYNEQFF. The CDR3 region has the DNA TGCGCCAGCAGCATGGAACAGGGTTACAATGAGCAGTTCTTC.

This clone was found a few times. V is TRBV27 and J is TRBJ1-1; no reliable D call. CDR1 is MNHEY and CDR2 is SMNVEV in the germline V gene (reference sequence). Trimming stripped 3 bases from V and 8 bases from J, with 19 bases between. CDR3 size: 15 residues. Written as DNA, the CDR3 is TGTGCCAGCAGTTTCTCGTCGGGAGTGGGTCGGGAAGCTTTCTTT. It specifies CASSFSSGVGREAFF.

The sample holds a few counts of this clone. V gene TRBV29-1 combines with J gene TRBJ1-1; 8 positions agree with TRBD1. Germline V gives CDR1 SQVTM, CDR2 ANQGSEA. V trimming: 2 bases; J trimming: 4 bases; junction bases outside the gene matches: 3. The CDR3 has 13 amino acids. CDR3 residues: CSVEQGARTEAFF. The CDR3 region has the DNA TGCAGCGTTGAACAGGGGGCGCGCACTGAAGCTTTCTTT.

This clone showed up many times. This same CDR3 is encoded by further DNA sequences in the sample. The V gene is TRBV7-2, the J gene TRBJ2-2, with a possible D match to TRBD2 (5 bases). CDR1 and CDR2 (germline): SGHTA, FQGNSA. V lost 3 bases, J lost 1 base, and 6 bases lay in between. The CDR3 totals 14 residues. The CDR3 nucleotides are TGTGCCAGCAGCTTTGCGGGGAACACCGGGGAGCTGTTTTTT. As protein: CASSFAGNTGELFF.

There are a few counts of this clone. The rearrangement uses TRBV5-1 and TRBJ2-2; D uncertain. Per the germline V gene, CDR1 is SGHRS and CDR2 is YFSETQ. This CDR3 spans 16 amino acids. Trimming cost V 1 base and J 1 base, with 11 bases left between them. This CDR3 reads CASSLLGLGNTGELFF. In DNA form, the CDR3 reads TGCGCCAGCAGCTTGTTGGGGTTGGGGAACACCGGGGAGCTGTTTTTT.

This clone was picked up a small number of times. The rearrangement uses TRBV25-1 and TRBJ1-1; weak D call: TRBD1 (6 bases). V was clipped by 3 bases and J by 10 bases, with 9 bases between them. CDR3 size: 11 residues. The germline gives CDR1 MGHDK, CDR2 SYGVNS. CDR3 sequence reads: CASSDTGSAFF. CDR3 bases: TGTGCCAGCAGTGATACAGGGTCAGCTTTCTTT.

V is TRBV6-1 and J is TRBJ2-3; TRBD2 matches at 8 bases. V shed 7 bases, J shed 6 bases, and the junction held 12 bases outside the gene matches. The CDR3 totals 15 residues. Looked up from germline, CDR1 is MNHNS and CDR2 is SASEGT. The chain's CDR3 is CASTTREAGKDTQYF. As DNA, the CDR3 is TGTGCCAGCACCACGCGGGAGGCGGGTAAGGATACGCAGTATTTT.

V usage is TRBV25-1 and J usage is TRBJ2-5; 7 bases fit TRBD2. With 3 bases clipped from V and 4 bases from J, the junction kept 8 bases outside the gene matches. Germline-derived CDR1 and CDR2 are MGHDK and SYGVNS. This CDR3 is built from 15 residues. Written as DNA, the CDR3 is TGTGCCAGCAGTGAGCTAGCGGAGCCCCCAGAGACCCAGTACTTC. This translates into CASSELAEPPETQYF. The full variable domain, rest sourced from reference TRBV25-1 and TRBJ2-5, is EADIYQTPRYLVIGTGKKITLECSQTMGHDKMYWYQQDPGMELHLIHYSYGVNSTEKGDLSSESTVSRIRTEHFPLTLESARPSHTSQYLCASSELAEPPETQYFGPGTRLLVL.

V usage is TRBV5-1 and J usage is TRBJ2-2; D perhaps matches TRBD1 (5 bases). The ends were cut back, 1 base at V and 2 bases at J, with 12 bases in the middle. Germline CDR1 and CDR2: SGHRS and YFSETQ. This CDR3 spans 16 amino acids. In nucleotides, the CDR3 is TGCGCCAGCAGCTTGCAGGGCGGTATTAACACCGGGGAGCTGTTTTTT. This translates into CASSLQGGINTGELFF.

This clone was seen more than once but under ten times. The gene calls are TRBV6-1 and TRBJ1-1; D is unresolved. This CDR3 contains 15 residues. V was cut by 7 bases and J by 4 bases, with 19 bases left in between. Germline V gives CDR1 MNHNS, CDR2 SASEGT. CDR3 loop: CASISPGWGGTEAFF. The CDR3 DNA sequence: TGTGCCAGCATTAGTCCTGGCTGGGGAGGCACTGAAGCTTTCTTT.

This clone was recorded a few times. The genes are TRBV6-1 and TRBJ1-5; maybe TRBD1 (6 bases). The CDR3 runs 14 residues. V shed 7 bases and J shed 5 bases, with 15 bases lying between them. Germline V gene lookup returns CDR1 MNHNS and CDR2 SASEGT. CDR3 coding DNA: TGTGCCAGCACTACGACAGGACTTCATCAGCCCCAGCATTTT. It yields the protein CASTTTGLHQPQHF.

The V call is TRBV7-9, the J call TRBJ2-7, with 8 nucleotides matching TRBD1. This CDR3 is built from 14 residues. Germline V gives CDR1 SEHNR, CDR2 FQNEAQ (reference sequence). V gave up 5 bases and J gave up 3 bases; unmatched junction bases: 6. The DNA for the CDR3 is TGTGCCAGCAGCCCGGGACAGGAGAACTACGAGCAGTACTTC. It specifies CASSPGQENYEQYF.

The CDR3: CASSTDRWATEAFF. Here the CDR3 DNA reads TGTGCCAGTAGTACTGACAGGTGGGCCACTGAAGCTTTCTTT. J is TRBJ1-1 and V is TRBV19; D is possibly TRBD1 (6 bases). CDR3 length equals 14 residues. Trimming shortened V by 4 bases and J by 4 bases, and 13 bases separated the two germline ends. Germline V gene lookup returns CDR1 LNHDA and CDR2 SQIVND (reference sequence).

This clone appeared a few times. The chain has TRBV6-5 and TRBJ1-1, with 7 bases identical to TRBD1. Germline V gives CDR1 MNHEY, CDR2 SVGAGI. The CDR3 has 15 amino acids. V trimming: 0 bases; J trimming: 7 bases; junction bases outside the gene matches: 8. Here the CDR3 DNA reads TGTGCCAGCAGTTACTCATCGACAGGGAGGTTTGAAGCTTTCTTT. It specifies CASSYSSTGRFEAFF.

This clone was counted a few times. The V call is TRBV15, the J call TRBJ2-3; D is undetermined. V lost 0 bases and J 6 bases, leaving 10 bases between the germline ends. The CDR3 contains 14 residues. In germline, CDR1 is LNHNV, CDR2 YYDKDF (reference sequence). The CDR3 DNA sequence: TGTGCCACCAGCAGAGATCCGGCGGCGGATACGCAGTATTTT. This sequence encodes CATSRDPAADTQYF. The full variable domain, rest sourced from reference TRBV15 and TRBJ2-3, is DAMVIQNPRYQVTQFGKPVTLSCSQTLNHNVMYWYQQKSSQAPKLLFHYYDKDFNNEADTPDNFQSRRPNTSFCFLDIRSPGLGDTAMYLCATSRDPAADTQYFGPGTRLTVL.

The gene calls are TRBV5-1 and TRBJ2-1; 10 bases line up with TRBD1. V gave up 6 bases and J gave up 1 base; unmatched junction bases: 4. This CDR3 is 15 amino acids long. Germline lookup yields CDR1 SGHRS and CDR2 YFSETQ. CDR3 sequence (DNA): TGCGCCAGCATCCGGGACAGGGGTTCCTACAATGAGCAGTTCTTC. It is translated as CASIRDRGSYNEQFF. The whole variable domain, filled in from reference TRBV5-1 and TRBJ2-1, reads KAGVTQTPRYLIKTRGQQVTLSCSPISGHRSVSWYQQTPGQGLQFLFEYFSETQRNKGNFPGRFSGRQFSNSRSEMNVSTLELGDSALYLCASIRDRGSYNEQFFGPGTRLTVL.

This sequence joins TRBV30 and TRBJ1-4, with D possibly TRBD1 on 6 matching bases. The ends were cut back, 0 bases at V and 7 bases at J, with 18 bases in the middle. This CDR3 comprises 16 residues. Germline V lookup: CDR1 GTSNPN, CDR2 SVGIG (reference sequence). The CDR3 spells CAWSVRGGARFEKLFF. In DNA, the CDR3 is TGTGCCTGGAGTGTTCGGGGGGGCGCCAGGTTTGAAAAACTGTTTTTT.

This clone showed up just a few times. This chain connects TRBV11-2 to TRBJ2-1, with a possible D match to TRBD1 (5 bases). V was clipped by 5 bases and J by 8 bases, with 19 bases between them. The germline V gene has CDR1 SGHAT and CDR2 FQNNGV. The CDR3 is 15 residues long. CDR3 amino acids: CASSTPWAGLHEQFF. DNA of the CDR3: TGTGCCAGCAGCACCCCTTGGGCAGGGCTTCATGAGCAGTTCTTC.

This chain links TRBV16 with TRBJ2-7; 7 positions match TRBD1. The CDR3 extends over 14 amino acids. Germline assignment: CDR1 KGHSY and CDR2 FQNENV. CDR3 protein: CASSRETGFYERYV. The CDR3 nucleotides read TGTGCCAGCAGCCGAGAGACAGGGTTCTACGAGCGGTACGTC.

The CDR3 region has the DNA TGCGCCAGCAGCTTGGCCGGGCAGGGAAACTCTGGAAACACCATATATTTT. Its translation is CASSLAGQGNSGNTIYF. V gene TRBV5-1 combines with J gene TRBJ1-3; a weak D match, TRBD1 (5 bases). Germline loops: CDR1 SGHRS, CDR2 YFSETQ. The CDR3 is made up of 17 amino acids. Trimming shortened V by 0 bases and J by 0 bases, and 13 bases separated the two germline ends.

CDR3 in DNA: TGCGCCAGCAGCCAAGCCTGGGGCAATCAGCCCCAGCATTTT. Its translation: CASSQAWGNQPQHF. This chain connects TRBV4-1 to TRBJ1-5; D is undetermined. Germline CDR1 MGHRA, CDR2 YSYEKL. V shed 1 base and J shed 2 bases, with 6 bases lying between them. The CDR3 covers 14 residues.

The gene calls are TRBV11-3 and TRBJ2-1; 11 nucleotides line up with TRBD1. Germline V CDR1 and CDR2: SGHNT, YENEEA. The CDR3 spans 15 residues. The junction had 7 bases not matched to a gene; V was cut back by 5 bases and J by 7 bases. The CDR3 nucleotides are TGTGCCAGCAGCCCGGACAGGGGGCGCTTGAATGAGCAGTTCTTC. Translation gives CASSPDRGRLNEQFF. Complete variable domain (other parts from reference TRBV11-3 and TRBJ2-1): EAGVVQSPRYKIIEKKQPVAFWCNPISGHNTLYWYLQNLGQGPELLIRYENEEAVDDSQLPKDRFSAERLKGVDSTLKIQPAELGDSAVYLCASSPDRGRLNEQFFGPGTRLTVL.

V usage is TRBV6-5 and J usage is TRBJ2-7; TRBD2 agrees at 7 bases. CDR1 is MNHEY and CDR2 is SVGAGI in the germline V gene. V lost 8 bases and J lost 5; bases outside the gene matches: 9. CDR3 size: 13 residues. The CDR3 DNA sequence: TGTGCCAGCGGGAGGGTTTTCAGGAACGAGCAGTACTTC. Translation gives CASGRVFRNEQYF.

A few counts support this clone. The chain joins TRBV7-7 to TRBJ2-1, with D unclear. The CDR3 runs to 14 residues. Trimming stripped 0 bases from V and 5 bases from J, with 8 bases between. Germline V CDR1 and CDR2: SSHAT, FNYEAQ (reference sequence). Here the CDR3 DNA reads TGTGCCAGCAGCTTAGCCGGGCGAAACAATGAGCAGTTCTTC. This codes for CASSLAGRNNEQFF.

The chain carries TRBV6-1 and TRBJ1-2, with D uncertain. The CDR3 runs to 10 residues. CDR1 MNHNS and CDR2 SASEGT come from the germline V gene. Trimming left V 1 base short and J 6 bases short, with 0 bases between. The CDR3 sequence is CASSEDGYTF. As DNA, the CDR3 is TGTGCCAGCAGTGAAGATGGCTACACCTTC.

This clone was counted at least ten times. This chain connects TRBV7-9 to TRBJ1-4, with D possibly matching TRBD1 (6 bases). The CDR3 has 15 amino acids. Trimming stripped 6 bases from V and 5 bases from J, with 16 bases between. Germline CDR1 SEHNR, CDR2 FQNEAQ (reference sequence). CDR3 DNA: TGTGCCAGCAGTTCCATCCGGGGACAAAATGAAAAACTGTTTTTT. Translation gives CASSSIRGQNEKLFF.

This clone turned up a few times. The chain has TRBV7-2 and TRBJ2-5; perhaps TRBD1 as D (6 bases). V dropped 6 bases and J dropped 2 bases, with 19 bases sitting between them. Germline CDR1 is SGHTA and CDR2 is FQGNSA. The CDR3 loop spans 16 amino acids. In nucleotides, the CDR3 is TGTGCCAGCAGGCAAAACTCTCCTAGGGGGCAAGAGACCCAGTACTTC. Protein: CASRQNSPRGQETQYF.

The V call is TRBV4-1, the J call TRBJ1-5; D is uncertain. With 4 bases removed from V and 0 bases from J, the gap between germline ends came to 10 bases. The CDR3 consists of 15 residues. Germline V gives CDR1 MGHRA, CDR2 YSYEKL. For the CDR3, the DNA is TGCGCCAGCAGCCCACAAACCCCTAGCAATCAGCCCCAGCATTTT. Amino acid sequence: CASSPQTPSNQPQHF.